The clone carrying this TCR beta chain was picked up many times. Its antigen remains unknown. With 10 bases removed from V and 1 base from J, the gap between germline ends came to 7 bases. This CDR3 has 11 amino acids. The germline V gene encodes CDR1 MNHEY and CDR2 SVGAGI. This sample was taken from a study of T-cell reconstitution after alpha-beta-depleted transplantation in children. Whole-study results and caveats: Elevated TCRbeta diversity at day 60 was traced, in some patients, to surviving recipient T cells and thymic progenitors. It was reported that alpha-beta T cells came from several hundred expanded graft clones (about two months after transplant). The authors attributed T-cell counts and diversity one year after transplant mostly to newly produced T cells.

Unique molecular identifiers were used to barcode this TCRbeta library. TCRdb fed the PCR reads into MiXCR, producing one record per CDR3 protein. The sample has 90,000 to 100,000 distinct CDR3 sequences, around 22% seen once. V gene TRBV6-5 combines with J gene TRBJ1-1, with D unresolved. Specimen: PBMCs, collected before TCRalphabeta/CD19-depleted stem cell transplant. The clonotype was recovered from a boy between 2 and 10 years old with acute lymphoblastic leukemia, due to receive a stem cell transplant. CDR3 region: CATTGNTEAFF. The CDR3 region has the DNA TGTGCCACGACGGGGAACACTGAAGCTTTCTTT.